This TCR beta chain was observed in a study of blood T cell repertoires in COVID-19. The CDR3 is made up of 16 amino acids. Germline V gene data show CDR1 as KGHSH and CDR2 as LQKENI. After removal of 2 bases from V and 4 bases from J, the junction contained 9 bases not matched to a gene. In the source study's methods: Amplifying reference gene primers gave estimates of nucleated cell counts. Sequencing was performed with immunoSEQ multiplex PCR; in TCRdb, only in-frame clones are kept and a portion is missing. The V and J calls and clone size were taken over from that table, and D and trimming were inferred from the DNA. The profile covers around 240,000 clones, with about 90% appearing a single time and around 0.85% taken by the ten largest.

V gene TRBV18 combines with J gene TRBJ2-5; TRBD2 aligns across 8 bases. Sequencing input: PBMCs or T cells enriched from blood (not recorded which). This receptor was identified in a man aged 50-60 years who had been exposed to COVID-19. The CDR3 nucleotides read TGTGCCAGCTCACCAGTGCGGGGGGCGTTCGGAGAGACCCAGTACTTC. Amino acid sequence: CASSPVRGAFGETQYF.